The source of this TCR beta chain is a study of low-dose radiotherapy and immunotherapy resistance in tumors. Study overall: A dose of 0.5 Gy per fraction was delivered to Cohort 1 every 2 weeks, for a total of 6.5 Gy.

This clonotype was observed at least ten times. The V gene's germline CDR1 is MDHEN and CDR2 SYDVKM. J lost 6 bases, V lost 6 bases, and 10 bases had no gene match. The CDR3 consists of 15 residues. Covering alpha and beta chains, TRAV- and TRBV-specific primers were used for the first-strand cDNA. With a constant-region primer and a V-primer adapter, TCRs were subjected to around 20 PCR cycles of amplification. Amplification (by in vitro transcription) was performed on isolated mRNA. One entry per CDR3 protein, called by TCRdb with MiXCR from the reads. This sample yields 55,000 to 65,000 distinct CDR3 sequences, of which more than 20% are seen a single time; 6.6% belongs to the top ten. Time point reported: before trial treatment.

This sample comprised PBMCs, obtained before treatment. This clonotype was obtained from a male donor with rectosigmoid adenocarcinoma. The J gene is TRBJ1-5, the V gene TRBV28; 8 nucleotides line up with TRBD1. CDR3 DNA: TGTGCCAGCAGCCTATCGGACAGGGAAGGTCAGCCCCAGCATTTT. Translation: CASSLSDREGQPQHF.